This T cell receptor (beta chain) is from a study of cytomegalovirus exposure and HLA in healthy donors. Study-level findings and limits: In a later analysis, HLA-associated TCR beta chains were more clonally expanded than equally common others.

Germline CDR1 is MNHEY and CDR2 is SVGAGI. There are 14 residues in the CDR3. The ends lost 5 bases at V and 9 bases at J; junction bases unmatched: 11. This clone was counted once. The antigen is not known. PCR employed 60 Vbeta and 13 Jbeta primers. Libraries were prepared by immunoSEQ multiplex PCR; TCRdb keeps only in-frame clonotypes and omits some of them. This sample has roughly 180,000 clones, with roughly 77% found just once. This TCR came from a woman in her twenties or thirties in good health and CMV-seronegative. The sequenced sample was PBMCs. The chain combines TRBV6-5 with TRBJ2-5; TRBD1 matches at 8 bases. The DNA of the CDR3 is TGTGCCAGCAGTGCGGACAGGGTAGTCTGGGCCCAGTACTTC. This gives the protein CASSADRVVWAQYF.